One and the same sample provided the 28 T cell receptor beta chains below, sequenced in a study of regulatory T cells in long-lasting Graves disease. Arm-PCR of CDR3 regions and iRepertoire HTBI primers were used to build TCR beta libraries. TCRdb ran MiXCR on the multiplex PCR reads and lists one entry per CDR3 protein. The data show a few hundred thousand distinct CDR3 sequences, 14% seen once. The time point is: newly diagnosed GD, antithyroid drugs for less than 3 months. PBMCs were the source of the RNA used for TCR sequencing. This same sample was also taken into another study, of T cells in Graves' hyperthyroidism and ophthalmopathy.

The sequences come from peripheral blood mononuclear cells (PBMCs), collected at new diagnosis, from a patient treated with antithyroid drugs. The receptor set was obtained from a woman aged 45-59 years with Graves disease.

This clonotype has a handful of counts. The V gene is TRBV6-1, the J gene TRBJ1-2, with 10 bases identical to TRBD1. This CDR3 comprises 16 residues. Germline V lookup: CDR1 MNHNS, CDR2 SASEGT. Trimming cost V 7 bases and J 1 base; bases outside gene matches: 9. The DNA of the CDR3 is TGTGCCAGCAAATCCGGAGGGACAGGGGATAACTATGGCTACACCTTC. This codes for CASKSGGTGDNYGYTF.

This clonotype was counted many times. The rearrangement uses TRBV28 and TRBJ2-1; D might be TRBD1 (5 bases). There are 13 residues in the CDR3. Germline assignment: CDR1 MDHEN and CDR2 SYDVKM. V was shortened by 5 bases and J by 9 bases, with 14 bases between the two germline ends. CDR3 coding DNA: TGTGCCAGCAGTAGTTACAGGTCCGGTGAGCAGTTCTTC. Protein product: CASSSYRSGEQFF. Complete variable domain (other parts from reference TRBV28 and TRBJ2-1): DVKVTQSSRYLVKRTGEKVFLECVQDMDHENMFWYRQDPGLGLRLIYFSYDVKMKEKGDIPEGYSVSREKKERFSLILESASTNQTSMYLCASSSYRSGEQFFGPGTRLTVL.

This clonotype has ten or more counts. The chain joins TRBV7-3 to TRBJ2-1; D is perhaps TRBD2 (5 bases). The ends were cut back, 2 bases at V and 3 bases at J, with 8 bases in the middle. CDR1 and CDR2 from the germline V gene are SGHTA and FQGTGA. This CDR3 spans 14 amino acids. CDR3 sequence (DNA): TGTGCCAGCAGCTTAGCGGGCTTCTACAATGAGCAGTTCTTC. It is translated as CASSLAGFYNEQFF.

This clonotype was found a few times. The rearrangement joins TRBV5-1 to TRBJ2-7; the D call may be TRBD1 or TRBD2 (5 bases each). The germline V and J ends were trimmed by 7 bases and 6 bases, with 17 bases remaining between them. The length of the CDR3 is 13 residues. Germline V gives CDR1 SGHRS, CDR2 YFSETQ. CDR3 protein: CASGTTTGLEQYF. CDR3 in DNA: TGCGCCAGCGGTACTACGACGGGGCTCGAGCAGTACTTC.

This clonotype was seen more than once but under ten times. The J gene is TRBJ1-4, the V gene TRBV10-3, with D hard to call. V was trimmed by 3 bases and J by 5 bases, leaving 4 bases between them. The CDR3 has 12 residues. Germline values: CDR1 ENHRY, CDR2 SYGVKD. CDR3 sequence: CAISDANEKLFF. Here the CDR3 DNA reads TGTGCCATCAGTGACGCGAATGAAAAACTGTTTTTT.

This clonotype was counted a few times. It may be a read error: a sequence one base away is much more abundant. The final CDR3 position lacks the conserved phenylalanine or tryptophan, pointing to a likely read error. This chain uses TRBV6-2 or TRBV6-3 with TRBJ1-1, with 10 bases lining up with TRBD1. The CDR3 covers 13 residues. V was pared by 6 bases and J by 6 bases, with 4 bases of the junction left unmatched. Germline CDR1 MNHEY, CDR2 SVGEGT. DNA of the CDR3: TGTGCCAGCAGATCCGGACAGGGGGCTGAAGCTTTCCTT. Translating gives CASRSGQGAEAFL.

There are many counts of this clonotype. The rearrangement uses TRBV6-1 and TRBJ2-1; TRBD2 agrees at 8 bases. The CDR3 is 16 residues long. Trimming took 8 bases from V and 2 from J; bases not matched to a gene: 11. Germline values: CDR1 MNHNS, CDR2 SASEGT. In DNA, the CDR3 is TGTGCCAGCGCAAACAGGACTAGCAGACCCTACAATGAGCAGTTCTTC. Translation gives CASANRTSRPYNEQFF.

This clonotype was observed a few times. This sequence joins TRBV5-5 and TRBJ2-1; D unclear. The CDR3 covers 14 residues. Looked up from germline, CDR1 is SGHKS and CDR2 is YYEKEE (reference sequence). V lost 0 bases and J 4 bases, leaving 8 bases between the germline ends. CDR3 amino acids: CASSLVAIYNEQFF. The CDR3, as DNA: TGTGCCAGCAGCTTGGTCGCCATATACAATGAGCAGTTCTTC.

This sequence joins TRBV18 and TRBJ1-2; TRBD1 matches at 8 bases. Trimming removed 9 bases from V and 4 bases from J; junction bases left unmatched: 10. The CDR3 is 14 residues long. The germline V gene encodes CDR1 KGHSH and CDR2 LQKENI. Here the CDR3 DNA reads TGTGCCAGTAACCAGGGGGCGACGGGCTATGGCTACACCTTC. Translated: CASNQGATGYGYTF.

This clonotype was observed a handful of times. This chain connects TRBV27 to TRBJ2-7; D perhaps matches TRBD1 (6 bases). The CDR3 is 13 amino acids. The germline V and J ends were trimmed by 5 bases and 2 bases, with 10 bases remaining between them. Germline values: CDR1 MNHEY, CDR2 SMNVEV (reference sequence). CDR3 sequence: CASSGRDTYEQYF. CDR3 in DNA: TGTGCCAGCAGTGGACGGGACACCTACGAGCAGTACTTC.

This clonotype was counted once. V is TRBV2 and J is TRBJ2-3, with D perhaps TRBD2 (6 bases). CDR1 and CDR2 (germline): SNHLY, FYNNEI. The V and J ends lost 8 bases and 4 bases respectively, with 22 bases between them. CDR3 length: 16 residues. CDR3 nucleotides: TGTGCCAGCTTAAGGTTGGGAGGAGCAGCCGCAGATACGCAGTATTTT. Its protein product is CASLRLGGAAADTQYF.

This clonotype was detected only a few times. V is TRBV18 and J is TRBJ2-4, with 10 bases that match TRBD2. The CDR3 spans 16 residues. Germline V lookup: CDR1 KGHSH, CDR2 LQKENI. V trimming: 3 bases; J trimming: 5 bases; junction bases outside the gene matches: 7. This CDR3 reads CASSPLAGVVENIQYF. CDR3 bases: TGTGCCAGCTCACCGCTAGCGGGAGTGGTCGAAAACATTCAGTACTTC. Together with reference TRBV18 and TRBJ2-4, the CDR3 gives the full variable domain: NAGVMQNPRHLVRRRGQEARLRCSPMKGHSHVYWYRQLPEEGLKFMVYLQKENIIDESGMPKERFSAEFPKEGPSILRIQQVVRGDSAAYFCASSPLAGVVENIQYFGAGTRLSVL.

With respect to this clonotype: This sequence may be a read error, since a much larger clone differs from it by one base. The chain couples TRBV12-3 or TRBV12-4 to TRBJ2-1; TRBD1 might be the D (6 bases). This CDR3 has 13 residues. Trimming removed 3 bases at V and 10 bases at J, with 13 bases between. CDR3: CASSFYRVNEQFF. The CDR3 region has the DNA TGTGCCAGCAGTTTCTACAGGGTCAACGAGCAGTTCTTC.

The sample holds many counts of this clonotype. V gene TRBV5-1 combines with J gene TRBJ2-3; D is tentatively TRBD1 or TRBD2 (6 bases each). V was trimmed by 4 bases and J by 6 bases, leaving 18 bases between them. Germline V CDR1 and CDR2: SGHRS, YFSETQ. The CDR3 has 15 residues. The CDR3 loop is CASSPGAGLEDTQYF. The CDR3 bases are TGCGCCAGCAGCCCGGGGGCGGGCTTAGAGGATACGCAGTATTTT.

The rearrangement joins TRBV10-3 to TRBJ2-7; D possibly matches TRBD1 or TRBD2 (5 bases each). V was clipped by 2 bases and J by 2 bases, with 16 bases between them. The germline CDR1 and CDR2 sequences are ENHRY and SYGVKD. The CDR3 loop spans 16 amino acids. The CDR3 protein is CAISEEGRVFPYEQYF. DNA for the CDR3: TGTGCCATCAGTGAGGAGGGCAGGGTATTTCCCTACGAGCAGTACTTC.

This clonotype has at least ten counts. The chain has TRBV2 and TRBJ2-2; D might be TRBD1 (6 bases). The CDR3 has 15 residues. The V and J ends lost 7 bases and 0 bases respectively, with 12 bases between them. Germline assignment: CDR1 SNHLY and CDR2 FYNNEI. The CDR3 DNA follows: TGTGCCAGCAAGCCTAACAGGGCGAACACCGGGGAGCTGTTTTTT. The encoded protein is CASKPNRANTGELFF.

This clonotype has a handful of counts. DNA of the CDR3: TGTGCCAGCAGTGACCCCCATTACAATGAGCAGTTCTTC. Residues: CASSDPHYNEQFF. The chain uses TRBV2 and TRBJ2-1, with D unresolved. The CDR3 is 13 residues long. Germline V gene lookup returns CDR1 SNHLY and CDR2 FYNNEI. Trimming took off 3 bases at V and 4 bases at J, with 7 bases between the two ends.

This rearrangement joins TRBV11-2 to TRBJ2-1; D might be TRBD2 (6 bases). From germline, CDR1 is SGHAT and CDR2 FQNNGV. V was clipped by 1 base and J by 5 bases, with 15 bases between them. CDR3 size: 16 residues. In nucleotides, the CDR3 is TGTGCCAGCAGCTTAGCCATCGGCGGGACGCACAATGAGCAGTTCTTC. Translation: CASSLAIGGTHNEQFF.

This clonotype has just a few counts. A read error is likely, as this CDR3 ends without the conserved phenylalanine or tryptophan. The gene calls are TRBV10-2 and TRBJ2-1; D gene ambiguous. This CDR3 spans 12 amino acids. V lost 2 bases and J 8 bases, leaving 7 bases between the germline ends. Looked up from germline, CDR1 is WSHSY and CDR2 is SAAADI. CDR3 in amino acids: CASSEISDEQFS. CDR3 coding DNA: TGCGCCAGCAGTGAGATTTCCGATGAGCAGTTCTCC.

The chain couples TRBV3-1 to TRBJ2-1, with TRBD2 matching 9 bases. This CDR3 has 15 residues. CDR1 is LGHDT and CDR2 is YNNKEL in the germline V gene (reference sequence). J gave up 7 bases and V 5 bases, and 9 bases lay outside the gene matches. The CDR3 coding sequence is TGTGCCAGCAGCGACAACCGACTAGCGGTAAATGAGCAGTTCTTC. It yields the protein CASSDNRLAVNEQFF.

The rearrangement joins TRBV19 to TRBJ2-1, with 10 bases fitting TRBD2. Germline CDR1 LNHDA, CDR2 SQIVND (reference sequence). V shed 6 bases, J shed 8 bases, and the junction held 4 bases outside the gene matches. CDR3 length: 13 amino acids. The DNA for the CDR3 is TGTGCCAGTAGGCTAGCGGGAGCGGATGAGCAGTTCTTC. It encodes CASRLAGADEQFF.

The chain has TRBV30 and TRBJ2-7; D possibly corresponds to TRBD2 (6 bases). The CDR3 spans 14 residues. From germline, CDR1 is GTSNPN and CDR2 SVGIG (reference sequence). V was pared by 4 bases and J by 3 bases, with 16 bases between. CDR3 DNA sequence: TGTGCCTGGACTACTACTAGCAACCTCTACGAGCAGTACTTC. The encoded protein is CAWTTTSNLYEQYF.

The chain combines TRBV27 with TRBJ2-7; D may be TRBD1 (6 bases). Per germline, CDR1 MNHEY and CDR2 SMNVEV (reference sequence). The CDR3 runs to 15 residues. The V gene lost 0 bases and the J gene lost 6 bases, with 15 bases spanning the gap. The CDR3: CASSLSSSYRAEQYF. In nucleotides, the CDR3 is TGTGCCAGCAGTTTATCATCAAGCTACAGGGCCGAGCAGTACTTC.

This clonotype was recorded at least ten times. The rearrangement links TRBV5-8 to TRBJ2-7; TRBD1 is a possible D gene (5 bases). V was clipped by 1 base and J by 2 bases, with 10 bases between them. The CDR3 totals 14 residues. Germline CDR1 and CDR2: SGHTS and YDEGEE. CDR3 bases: TGTGCCAGCAGCTTGTCAGGGAAGACCTACGAGCAGTACTTC. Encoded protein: CASSLSGKTYEQYF.

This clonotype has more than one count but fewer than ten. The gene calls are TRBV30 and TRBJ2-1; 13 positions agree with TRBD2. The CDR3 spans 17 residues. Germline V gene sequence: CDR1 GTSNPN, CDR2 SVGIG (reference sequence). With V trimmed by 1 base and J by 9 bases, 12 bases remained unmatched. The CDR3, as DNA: TGTGCCTGGAGTGCCGAGCGGACTAGCGGGAGTATGGGTGAGCAGTTCTTC. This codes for CAWSAERTSGSMGEQFF.

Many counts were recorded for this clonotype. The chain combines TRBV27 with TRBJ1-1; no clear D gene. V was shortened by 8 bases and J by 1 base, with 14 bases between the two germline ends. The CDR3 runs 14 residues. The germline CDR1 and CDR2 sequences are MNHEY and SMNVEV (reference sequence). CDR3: CASRTLNPNTEAFF. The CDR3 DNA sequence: TGTGCCAGCCGCACCCTGAACCCGAACACTGAAGCTTTCTTT.

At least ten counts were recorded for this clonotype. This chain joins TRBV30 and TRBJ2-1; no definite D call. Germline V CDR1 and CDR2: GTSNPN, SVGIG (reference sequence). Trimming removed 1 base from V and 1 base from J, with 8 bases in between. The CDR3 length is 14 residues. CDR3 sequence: CAWSGLGSYNEQFF. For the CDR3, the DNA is TGTGCCTGGAGTGGGTTAGGGTCCTACAATGAGCAGTTCTTC.

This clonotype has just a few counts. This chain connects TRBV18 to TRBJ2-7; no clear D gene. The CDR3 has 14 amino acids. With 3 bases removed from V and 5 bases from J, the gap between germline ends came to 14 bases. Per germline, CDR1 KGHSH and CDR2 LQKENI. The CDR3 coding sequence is TGTGCCAGCTCACCGCCGGGCCCGAGGAACGAGCAGTACTTC. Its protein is CASSPPGPRNEQYF.